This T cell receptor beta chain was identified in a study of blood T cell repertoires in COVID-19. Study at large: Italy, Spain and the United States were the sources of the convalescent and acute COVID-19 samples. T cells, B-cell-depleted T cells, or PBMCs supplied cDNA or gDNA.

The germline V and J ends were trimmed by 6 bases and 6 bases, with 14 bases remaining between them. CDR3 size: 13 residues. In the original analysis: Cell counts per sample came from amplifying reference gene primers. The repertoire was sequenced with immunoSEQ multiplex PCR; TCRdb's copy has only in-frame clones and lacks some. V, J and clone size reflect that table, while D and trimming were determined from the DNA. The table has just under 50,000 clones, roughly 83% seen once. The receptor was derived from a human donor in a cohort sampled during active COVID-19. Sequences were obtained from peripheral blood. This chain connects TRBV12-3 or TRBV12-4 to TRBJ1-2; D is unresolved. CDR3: CASSRLRVNGYTF. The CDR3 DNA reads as TGTGCCAGCAGCAGACTAAGGGTTAATGGCTACACCTTC.